Listed below are T cell receptor beta chains from one sample, sequenced in a study of T-cell memory formation after mild COVID-19. TCRdb analysed the 5' RACE reads with MiXCR anew, one entry per CDR3 protein. Of more than 450,000 distinct CDR3 sequences listed, roughly 18% were seen once; the top ten hold more than 10%. The sequencing input was PBMCs or a T cell subset sorted from them (not recorded which). These receptors came from an adult woman who had mild COVID-19 (a few samples of this study predate the infection). Cell type and time point are not known. The CDR3 runs from the conserved cysteine through the conserved F or W. The D gene is left open where the match is weak. Only part of the rows carry a size: once, few, many, or a class if the clone is expanded.

size	V	D	J	CDR3	DNA
many	TRBV5-1	TRBD1	TRBJ1-2	CASSWEQGQRGYGYTF	TGCGCCAGCAGCTGGGAACAGGGACAGCGAGGATATGGCTACACCTTC
few	TRBV6-5	NA	TRBJ2-1	CASSPLHAPGRAIVSRGYEQFF	TGTGCCAGCAGTCCCCTCCACGCCCCGGGACGGGCCATAGTAAGTCGAGGCTATGAGCAGTTCTTC
few	TRBV7-7	TRBD2	TRBJ2-2	CASSLLADHTGELFF	TGTGCCAGCAGCTTACTAGCGGACCACACCGGGGAGCTGTTTTTT
NA	TRBV27	TRBD2	TRBJ2-5	CASSSRTSGRMGQETQYF	TGTGCCAGCAGTTCCCGGACTAGCGGGAGGATGGGGCAAGAGACCCAGTACTTC
NA	TRBV18	TRBD2	TRBJ2-7	CASSPERGVSSYEQYF	TGTGCCAGCTCACCAGAGCGGGGGGTCTCTTCCTACGAGCAGTACTTC
many	TRBV6-6	TRBD1	TRBJ2-7	CASSYPGQVRTYEQYF	TGTGCCAGCAGTTACCCCGGACAGGTTCGAACCTACGAGCAGTACTTC
NA	TRBV29-1	NA	TRBJ2-3	CSVAPTPDTQYF	TGCAGCGTTGCCCCTACCCCAGATACGCAGTATTTT
few	TRBV7-7	TRBD1	TRBJ2-7	CASSSIGQGFSYEQYF	TGTGCCAGCAGCTCGATCGGACAGGGGTTCTCCTACGAGCAGTACTTC
NA	TRBV6-1	TRBD2	TRBJ2-7	CASSVAGASEQYF	TGTGCCAGTTCGGTAGCGGGAGCGAGCGAGCAGTACTTC
NA	TRBV7-8	NA	TRBJ2-7	CASSQSGFGPNYEQYF	TGTGCCAGCAGTCAAAGCGGGTTCGGGCCAAACTACGAGCAGTACTTC
NA	TRBV5-1	NA	TRBJ2-5	CASSLGSAETQYF	TGCGCCAGCAGCTTGGGGTCGGCGGAGACCCAGTACTTC
NA	TRBV12-3/TRBV12-4	TRBD1	TRBJ1-5	CASSFFGQGSSSNQPQHF	TGTGCCAGCAGTTTTTTTGGACAGGGTAGTTCTAGCAATCAGCCCCAGCATTTT
NA	TRBV24-1	TRBD2	TRBJ2-7	CATSDLGLNEQYF	TGTGCCACCAGTGACCTGGGACTAAACGAGCAGTACTTC
NA	TRBV2	TRBD1	TRBJ2-3	CASSELTGPSTDTQYF	TGTGCCAGCAGTGAATTGACAGGGCCAAGCACAGATACGCAGTATTTT
NA	TRBV2	NA	TRBJ1-5	CASSLLLGNQPQHF	TGTGCCAGCAGCCTTCTGCTGGGCAATCAGCCCCAGCATTTT
few	TRBV7-3	NA	TRBJ2-7	CASSSLLDHNVPEQYF	TGTGCCAGCAGCTCACTACTAGATCACAACGTTCCCGAGCAGTACTTC
NA	TRBV7-2	NA	TRBJ2-3	CASSFRDPRTDTQYF	TGTGCCAGCAGCTTCCGGGACCCAAGGACAGATACGCAGTATTTT
many	TRBV29-1	NA	TRBJ2-2	CSVGGGTYDTGELFF	TGCAGCGTTGGCGGAGGGACTTATGACACCGGGGAGCTGTTTTTT
NA	TRBV19	NA	TRBJ2-3	CASKIVGGTDTQYF	TGTGCCAGTAAGATTGTCGGGGGCACAGATACGCAGTATTTT
few	TRBV30	TRBD2	TRBJ2-7	CAWSPSGTSGYEQYF	TGTGCCTGGAGTCCGTCTGGAACTAGCGGCTACGAGCAGTACTTC
many	TRBV7-9	NA	TRBJ2-1	CASSQWAGSDGEQFF	TGTGCCAGCAGCCAATGGGCAGGTTCGGATGGTGAGCAGTTCTTC
NA	TRBV9	NA	TRBJ2-1	CASSVVSMANEQFF	TGTGCCAGCAGCGTAGTTAGCATGGCCAATGAGCAGTTCTTC
NA	TRBV4-2	NA	TRBJ1-1	CASSQGVSGTTEAFF	TGTGCCAGCAGCCAAGGGGTCAGTGGCACCACTGAAGCTTTCTTT
NA	TRBV7-9	NA	TRBJ1-1	CASNLGGRGTEAFF	TGTGCCAGCAACTTGGGTGGGCGGGGCACTGAAGCTTTCTTT
many	TRBV29-1	NA	TRBJ2-1	CSVPSYVDFGNEQFF	TGCAGCGTTCCCTCGTACGTTGATTTCGGCAATGAGCAGTTCTTC
NA	TRBV12-3/TRBV12-4	NA	TRBJ2-1	CASSLFWGADEQFF	TGTGCCAGCAGTTTATTCTGGGGGGCCGATGAGCAGTTCTTC
NA	TRBV10-3	NA	TRBJ2-1	CAISEGQGGTEQFF	TGTGCCATCAGTGAGGGCCAGGGAGGTACTGAGCAGTTCTTC
NA	TRBV15	NA	TRBJ2-7	CATTPGEGRFYEQYF	TGTGCCACCACCCCGGGTGAGGGCAGATTCTATGAGCAGTACTTC
few	TRBV7-9	TRBD1	TRBJ2-7	CASSSRTGDRDEQYF	TGTGCCAGCAGCTCCCGCACAGGGGATCGAGACGAGCAGTACTTC
many	TRBV7-9	NA	TRBJ2-7	CASSLLREQYF	TGTGCCAGCAGCTTACTGAGGGAGCAGTACTTC
few	TRBV18	NA	TRBJ2-7	CASSPPNLYEQYF	TGTGCCAGCTCACCTCCGAACCTCTACGAGCAGTACTTC
NA	TRBV2	NA	TRBJ1-2	CASVAAREGAYGYTF	TGTGCCAGCGTTGCGGCGAGGGAAGGGGCCTATGGCTACACCTTC
NA	TRBV25-1	TRBD2	TRBJ2-1	CATMGCRLAGVCEQFF	TGTGCCACCATGGGGTGCCGACTAGCGGGAGTCTGTGAGCAGTTCTTC
NA	TRBV20-1	TRBD2	TRBJ2-2	CSARGGSRNTGELFF	TGCAGTGCTCGGGGGGGGTCTAGGAACACCGGGGAGCTGTTTTTT
many	TRBV7-2	NA	TRBJ2-1	CASSLSGSLYNEQFF	TGTGCCAGCAGCTTATCAGGGTCCCTTTACAATGAGCAGTTCTTC
few	TRBV7-2	NA	TRBJ2-4	CASSVRVRGAKNIQYF	TGTGCCAGCAGCGTCCGGGTCAGGGGCGCCAAAAACATTCAGTACTTC